What follows are 19 T cell receptor beta chains derived from one specimen sequenced in a study of blood T cell repertoires in COVID-19. The assay was immunoSEQ multiplex PCR, and TCRdb's table has in-frame clones only and misses some. The sample lists approximately 440,000 clones; roughly nine tenths were seen once. Sequencing used PBMCs or T cells enriched from blood (not recorded which). The source of these receptors is a woman in her late teens or twenties who had recovered from COVID-19.

The chain links TRBV6-1 to TRBJ2-5; 10 bases are shared with TRBD1. Germline-derived CDR1 and CDR2 are MNHNS and SASEGT. V lost 4 bases to trimming and J lost 5 bases; unmatched junction nucleotides: 10. The CDR3 contains 16 residues. The CDR3 sequence is CASSAYPGQGTETQYF. The DNA of the CDR3 is TGTGCCAGCAGTGCCTATCCGGGACAGGGGACGGAGACCCAGTACTTC.

This chain joins TRBV30 and TRBJ1-6; 7 bases match TRBD1. CDR1 and CDR2 (germline): GTSNPN, SVGIG (reference sequence). This CDR3 has 15 amino acids. The junction had 9 bases not matched to a gene; V was cut back by 4 bases and J by 6 bases. For the CDR3, the DNA is TGTGCCTGGACATCGGACAGGTCTGGTAATTCACCCCTCCACTTT. It specifies CAWTSDRSGNSPLHF.

The CDR3 DNA follows: TGCAGTGCTAGTATTTTAGGGGGAATGGGCTACACCTTC. The encoded protein is CSASILGGMGYTF. The rearrangement joins TRBV20-1 to TRBJ1-2; TRBD1 might be the D (6 bases). The germline gives CDR1 DFQATT, CDR2 SNEGSKA (reference sequence). V was clipped by 3 bases and J by 8 bases, with 16 bases between them. The CDR3 extends over 13 amino acids.

The CDR3 sequence is CASSLRYGQGNSPLHF. The CDR3 nucleotides read TGCGCCAGCAGCTTGAGATACGGACAGGGAAACTCACCCCTCCACTTT. The chain couples TRBV5-1 to TRBJ1-6; 8 nucleotides agree with TRBD1. V was clipped by 1 base and J by 10 bases; unmatched bases: 10. Germline CDR1 reads SGHRS; CDR2 reads YFSETQ. CDR3 length: 16 amino acids. Full variable domain (outside the CDR3, taken from reference TRBV5-1 and TRBJ1-6): KAGVTQTPRYLIKTRGQQVTLSCSPISGHRSVSWYQQTPGQGLQFLFEYFSETQRNKGNFPGRFSGRQFSNSRSEMNVSTLELGDSALYLCASSLRYGQGNSPLHFGNGTRLTVT.

The chain recombines TRBV9 with TRBJ2-2; tentatively, D is TRBD1 (6 bases). CDR1 is SGDLS and CDR2 is YYNGEE in the germline V gene. V shed 3 bases and J shed 6 bases, with 18 bases lying between them. The CDR3 length is 16 residues. In nucleotides, the CDR3 is TGTGCCAGCAGCGCCCGACCCCCCAGGGGCCCCGGGGAGCTGTTTTTT. It is translated as CASSARPPRGPGELFF. The variable domain in full, completed from reference TRBV9 and TRBJ2-2, reads DSGVTQTPKHLITATGQRVTLRCSPRSGDLSVYWYQQSLDQGLQFLIQYYNGEERAKGNILERFSAQQFPDLHSELNLSSLELGDSALYFCASSARPPRGPGELFFGEGSRLTVL.

This clone has just one count. The chain employs TRBV5-1 and TRBJ1-1; 7 nucleotides agree with TRBD1. The CDR3 has 15 residues. CDR1 is SGHRS, CDR2 YFSETQ, per germline. Trimming took 1 base from V and 2 from J; bases not matched to a gene: 5. CDR3 sequence reads: CASSLIGQANTEAFF. The CDR3 bases are TGCGCCAGCAGCTTGATTGGACAGGCCAACACTGAAGCTTTCTTT.

The chain joins TRBV4-2 to TRBJ1-1; D perhaps matches TRBD1 (6 bases). Germline CDR1 and CDR2: LGHNA and YNFKEQ. V lost 0 bases and J 7 bases, leaving 15 bases between the germline ends. The CDR3 is 15 residues long. The CDR3 reads CASSQETGKALEAFF. For the CDR3, the DNA is TGTGCCAGCAGCCAAGAGACAGGAAAGGCACTTGAAGCTTTCTTT.

This clone was seen more than once but under ten times. The CDR3 loop reads CASRDSLAEAFF. DNA of the CDR3: TGTGCCAGCAGAGACAGTCTGGCTGAAGCTTTCTTT. The chain recombines TRBV12-3 or TRBV12-4 with TRBJ1-1; possible D gene TRBD1, 5 bases. The CDR3 consists of 12 residues. Trimming stripped 6 bases from V and 6 bases from J, with 11 bases between.

This clone showed up just once. The chain couples TRBV7-2 to TRBJ1-4; maybe TRBD1 (6 bases). The V and J ends lost 4 bases and 7 bases respectively, with 22 bases between them. The CDR3 runs 17 residues. Germline lookup yields CDR1 SGHTA and CDR2 FQGNSA. This CDR3 is CASSSVSGGVRGEKLFF. DNA for the CDR3: TGTGCCAGCAGCTCCGTCTCTGGGGGCGTTAGAGGTGAAAAACTGTTTTTT.

The J gene is TRBJ1-3, the V gene TRBV28, with 7 bases that match TRBD1. V was pared by 6 bases and J by 2 bases, with 4 bases of the junction left unmatched. Germline V gene sequence: CDR1 MDHEN, CDR2 SYDVKM. This CDR3 is 14 amino acids long. The CDR3 protein is CASRLTGAGNTIYF. As DNA, the CDR3 is TGTGCCAGCAGACTAACAGGGGCTGGAAACACCATATATTTT.

The CDR3 DNA reads TGTGCCAGCAGCTTGGCAGGGGAGGGCTACACCTTC. Its translation: CASSLAGEGYTF. The V gene is TRBV5-5, the J gene TRBJ1-2; TRBD1 is a possible D gene (6 bases). V was shortened by 0 bases and J by 8 bases, with 8 bases between the two germline ends. The CDR3 spans 12 residues. From germline, CDR1 is SGHKS and CDR2 YYEKEE (reference sequence).

This clone appeared once. The V call is TRBV2, the J call TRBJ2-3, with TRBD2 matching over 14 bases. V was clipped by 4 bases and J by 1 base; unmatched bases: 1. Germline CDR1 is SNHLY and CDR2 is FYNNEI. The length of the CDR3 is 16 residues. This chain's CDR3 is CASSVGLAGGTDTQYF. In DNA form, the CDR3 reads TGTGCCAGCAGTGTGGGACTAGCGGGGGGCACAGATACGCAGTATTTT.

This chain links TRBV15 with TRBJ1-5; tentatively, D is TRBD1 (6 bases). The V end was cut by 1 base, the J end by 0 bases, with 16 bases between. This CDR3 is 18 amino acids long. Per the germline V gene, CDR1 is LNHNV and CDR2 is YYDKDF (reference sequence). CDR3 in amino acids: CATSRGLRAGDSNQPQHF. CDR3 coding DNA: TGTGCCACCAGCAGAGGTCTTCGGGCAGGGGATAGCAATCAGCCCCAGCATTTT.

This clone was observed a few times. The rearrangement uses TRBV9 and TRBJ1-3; D gene uncertain. The germline CDR1 and CDR2 sequences are SGDLS and YYNGEE. Trimming stripped 0 bases from V and 3 bases from J, with 13 bases between. This CDR3 region has 16 residues. The CDR3 loop is CASSVGDPGDGNTIYF. Written as DNA, the CDR3 is TGTGCCAGCAGCGTAGGAGATCCTGGAGATGGAAACACCATATATTTT.

The rearrangement joins TRBV5-4 to TRBJ1-2; 7 bases fit TRBD1. CDR3 length: 18 amino acids. V was pared by 5 bases and J by 6 bases, with 22 bases of the junction left unmatched. Germline lookup yields CDR1 SGHNT and CDR2 YYREEE (reference sequence). CDR3 protein: CASSNEDDDRDEYDGYTF. As DNA, the CDR3 is TGTGCCAGCAGTAACGAGGACGACGACAGGGACGAATATGATGGCTACACCTTC.

This sequence joins TRBV10-1 and TRBJ2-1; 13 nucleotides match TRBD2. V gave up 7 bases and J gave up 8 bases; unmatched junction bases: 11. Germline V gene lookup returns CDR1 WNHNN and CDR2 SYGVQD (reference sequence). The CDR3 sequence is 16 residues long. CDR3 nucleotide sequence: TGCGCCAGCAACAAGGGGACTAGCGGGGTCGGGGATGAGCAGTTCTTC. This translates into CASNKGTSGVGDEQFF.

Concerning this clone: The sample contains more than one DNA sequence encoding this CDR3. The V and J genes are TRBV7-2 and TRBJ2-5, with 7 bases matching TRBD1. The CDR3 length is 14 residues. Per the germline V gene, CDR1 is SGHTA and CDR2 is FQGNSA. V lost 2 bases to trimming and J lost 3 bases; unmatched junction nucleotides: 3. The DNA for the CDR3 is TGTGCCAGCAGCTTATCAACAGGGGAAGAGACCCAGTACTTC. Its protein product is CASSLSTGEETQYF. Together with reference TRBV7-2 and TRBJ2-5, the CDR3 gives the full variable domain: GAGVSQSPSNKVTEKGKDVELRCDPISGHTALYWYRQSLGQGLEFLIYFQGNSAPDKSGLPSDRFSAERTGGSVSTLTIQRTQQEDSAVYLCASSLSTGEETQYFGPGTRLLVL.

The rearrangement links TRBV28 to TRBJ2-3; the D is unclear. This CDR3 has 13 residues. Between the trimmed V and J ends, which lost 5 bases and 4 bases, there was a span of 10 bases. Germline V gives CDR1 MDHEN, CDR2 SYDVKM. CDR3 in amino acids: CASSPYRSDTQYF. The DNA for the CDR3 is TGTGCCAGCAGTCCCTACCGCTCAGATACGCAGTATTTT.

This chain joins TRBV18 and TRBJ1-5; D gene uncertain. The V and J ends lost 1 base and 0 bases respectively, with 13 bases between them. From germline, CDR1 is KGHSH and CDR2 LQKENI. This CDR3 comprises 17 residues. The CDR3 bases are TGTGCCAGCTCACCACTCGGAGGAGTCAATAGCAATCAGCCCCAGCATTTT. Translated, it gives CASSPLGGVNSNQPQHF.